Shown below are 26 T cell receptor beta chains from a single sample sequenced in a study of CD8+ T cells in alopecia areata. It was cDNA, reverse transcribed from extracted RNA, that served as the sequencing template. The protocol was immunoSEQ multiplex PCR, while the TCRdb copy is restricted to in-frame clones and leaves out a portion. The sample lists some 170,000 clones; about 66% were seen once. The sequenced sample was CD8+ T cells sorted from blood, obtained at week 0. These receptors originate from a human donor with alopecia areata.

V is TRBV11-2 and J is TRBJ1-1, with a tentative D call TRBD1 (5 bases). V dropped 0 bases and J dropped 1 base, with 12 bases sitting between them. Per germline, CDR1 SGHAT and CDR2 FQNNGV. The CDR3 loop spans 16 amino acids. CDR3 residues: CASSLEWGSGNTEAFF. As DNA, the CDR3 is TGTGCCAGCAGCTTAGAGTGGGGGTCGGGGAACACTGAAGCTTTCTTT.

The chain carries TRBV2 and TRBJ2-5, with no clear D. Germline assignment: CDR1 SNHLY and CDR2 FYNNEI. The length of the CDR3 is 11 residues. Deletions cut 10 bases from V and 1 base from J, with 7 bases between. As DNA, the CDR3 is TGTGCCACCATTACCCAAGAGACCCAGTACTTC. This codes for CATITQETQYF.

This clone was counted once. This rearrangement joins TRBV18 to TRBJ2-1; D ambiguous. This CDR3 comprises 12 residues. V lost 1 base and J 8 bases, leaving 6 bases between the germline ends. The germline V gene encodes CDR1 KGHSH and CDR2 LQKENI. DNA of the CDR3: TGTGCCAGCTCACCACAAGGCCATGAGCAGTTCTTC. Translating it yields CASSPQGHEQFF.

The sample holds a few counts of this clone. This rearrangement joins TRBV13 to TRBJ1-1; no reliable D call. Trimming took 2 bases from V and 5 from J, leaving 12 bases between them. CDR3 length: 14 residues. Germline CDR1 PRHDT, CDR2 FYEKMQ (reference sequence). The CDR3 loop reads CASSLRAKYTEAFF. In DNA form, the CDR3 reads TGTGCCAGCAGCTTAAGGGCCAAGTATACTGAAGCTTTCTTT.

V usage is TRBV9 and J usage is TRBJ2-5, with D unclear. The germline V gene encodes CDR1 SGDLS and CDR2 YYNGEE. This CDR3 region has 15 residues. The V end lost 1 base, the J end lost 2 bases, and 12 bases lay between the germline ends. The CDR3 reads CASSVLSRQQETQYF. The CDR3 DNA reads TGTGCCAGCAGCGTATTATCCCGGCAGCAAGAGACCCAGTACTTC. The variable domain in full, completed from reference TRBV9 and TRBJ2-5, reads DSGVTQTPKHLITATGQRVTLRCSPRSGDLSVYWYQQSLDQGLQFLIQYYNGEERAKGNILERFSAQQFPDLHSELNLSSLELGDSALYFCASSVLSRQQETQYFGPGTRLLVL.

This clone was detected only once. The chain couples TRBV5-1 to TRBJ2-1; D is possibly TRBD2 (5 bases). The germline V gene has CDR1 SGHRS and CDR2 YFSETQ. The CDR3 contains 15 residues. V lost 0 bases, J lost 8 bases, and 15 bases lay in between. The CDR3 loop is CASSLEEVGIDEQFF. DNA of the CDR3: TGCGCCAGCAGCTTGGAGGAGGTAGGCATCGATGAGCAGTTCTTC.

V usage is TRBV7-2 and J usage is TRBJ2-5; TRBD2 matches 9 bases. The CDR3 is 16 residues long. The V gene end was trimmed by 2 bases and the J gene end by 7 bases; junction bases not matched to a gene: 11. Germline-derived CDR1 and CDR2 are SGHTA and FQGNSA. CDR3: CASSLTPRTSVGTQYF. CDR3 bases: TGTGCCAGCAGCTTAACGCCCAGGACTAGCGTGGGGACCCAGTACTTC.

J is TRBJ2-7 and V is TRBV5-6, with TRBD2 matching 11 bases. The CDR3 sequence is 14 residues long. Germline values: CDR1 SGHDT, CDR2 YYEEEE. Trimming removed 2 bases from V and 4 bases from J; junction bases left unmatched: 2. CDR3 sequence reads: CASSFGTSGYEQYF. In DNA, the CDR3 is TGTGCCAGCAGCTTCGGGACTAGCGGTTACGAGCAGTACTTC.

This clone was seen a handful of times. The J gene is TRBJ2-7, the V gene TRBV2; weak D call: TRBD1 (5 bases). This CDR3 contains 15 residues. Germline V CDR1 and CDR2: SNHLY, FYNNEI. Trimming left V 0 bases short and J 2 bases short, with 11 bases between. This chain's CDR3 is CASSEATDNPYEQYF. The CDR3 DNA follows: TGTGCCAGCAGTGAAGCGACGGACAATCCCTACGAGCAGTACTTC.

The V gene is TRBV30, the J gene TRBJ2-7; either TRBD1 or TRBD2 may fit D (5 bases each). The CDR3 length is 13 residues. The V end lost 7 bases, the J end lost 6 bases, and 19 bases lay between the germline ends. CDR1 is GTSNPN and CDR2 is SVGIG in the germline V gene (reference sequence). DNA of the CDR3: TGTGCCTTCACCGGGACCGTCATCACCGAGCAGTACTTC. Its translation is CAFTGTVITEQYF.

About this clone itself: In the same sample, other DNA sequences code for this CDR3. V gene TRBV6-1 combines with J gene TRBJ1-1, with 9 bases identical to TRBD1. V shed 5 bases, J shed 1 base, and the junction held 2 bases outside the gene matches. CDR1 MNHNS and CDR2 SASEGT come from the germline V gene. The CDR3 contains 14 residues. The CDR3 loop reads CASSLGQGNTEAFF. The CDR3 bases are TGTGCCAGCAGTCTGGGACAGGGGAACACTGAAGCTTTCTTT.

The CDR3 region is CASSLGTGMNTEAFF. The DNA for the CDR3 is TGTGCCAGCAGCTTGGGGACAGGAATGAACACTGAAGCTTTCTTT. The chain recombines TRBV5-6 with TRBJ1-1; 7 bases fit TRBD1. Trimming cost V 0 bases and J 0 bases; bases outside gene matches: 2. Germline V gives CDR1 SGHDT, CDR2 YYEEEE. The CDR3 sequence is 15 residues long.

The V gene is TRBV30, the J gene TRBJ1-3; TRBD1 might be the D (6 bases). Trimming left V 3 bases short and J 6 bases short, with 18 bases between. This CDR3 has 15 residues. Looked up from germline, CDR1 is GTSNPN and CDR2 is SVGIG (reference sequence). CDR3 sequence (DNA): TGTGCCTGGAGCCTTGATACAGGGATTCCAAACACCATATATTTT. This codes for CAWSLDTGIPNTIYF. The complete variable domain, with remaining parts taken from reference TRBV30 and TRBJ1-3, reads SQTIHQWPATLVQPVGSPLSLECTVEGTSNPNLYWYRQAAGRGLQLLFYSVGIGQISSEVPQNLSASRPQDRQFILSSKKLLLSDSGFYLCAWSLDTGIPNTIYFGEGSWLTVV.

The CDR3 DNA reads TGTGCCAGCAGCTTAGGAACAGGAACTGCTAACTATGGCTACACCTTC. Its protein product is CASSLGTGTANYGYTF. This chain links TRBV13 with TRBJ1-2; perhaps TRBD1 as D (5 bases). Germline V gene sequence: CDR1 PRHDT, CDR2 FYEKMQ (reference sequence). The CDR3 length is 16 residues. Between the trimmed V and J ends, which lost 0 bases and 0 bases, there was a span of 11 bases.

The chain joins TRBV5-6 to TRBJ1-1; D not resolved. CDR1 is SGHDT, CDR2 YYEEEE, per germline. Between the trimmed V and J ends, which lost 4 bases and 2 bases, there was a span of 12 bases. The CDR3 contains 14 residues. This CDR3 is CASSPAAVNTEAFF. In DNA, the CDR3 is TGTGCCAGCAGCCCGGCCGCAGTAAACACTGAAGCTTTCTTT.

The V call is TRBV4-1, the J call TRBJ1-2; the D gene is possibly TRBD1 (6 bases). The CDR3 covers 13 residues. V lost 1 base, J lost 8 bases, and 11 bases lay in between. Germline V lookup: CDR1 MGHRA, CDR2 YSYEKL. The CDR3 nucleotides are TGCGCCAGCAGCCAAGGGGGGCGTAGGGGCTACACCTTC. As protein: CASSQGGRRGYTF.

The gene calls are TRBV15 and TRBJ2-7; D tentatively fits TRBD1 or TRBD2 (6 bases each). The CDR3 consists of 13 residues. CDR1 and CDR2 (germline): LNHNV, YYDKDF (reference sequence). V gave up 8 bases and J gave up 3 bases, with 14 bases separating them. The CDR3 sequence is CATRGDNRYEQYF. CDR3 in DNA: TGTGCCACCCGCGGGGACAACCGCTACGAGCAGTACTTC.

This clone occurred once. The rearrangement links TRBV7-2 to TRBJ2-7, with D possibly called TRBD1 or TRBD2 (5 bases each). With 3 bases removed from V and 2 bases from J, the gap between germline ends came to 8 bases. Germline CDR1 reads SGHTA; CDR2 reads FQGNSA. The CDR3 spans 13 residues. The CDR3 loop reads CASSLGRTYEQYF. CDR3 DNA sequence: TGTGCCAGCAGCTTGGGACGGACCTACGAGCAGTACTTC.

This clone came up a few times. V gene TRBV12-5 combines with J gene TRBJ1-1; no clear D gene. V lost 3 bases to trimming and J lost 4 bases, with 12 bases between them. Germline V gene data show CDR1 as LGHNT and CDR2 as FRNRAP. CDR3 length: 14 residues. CDR3 in DNA: TGTGCTAGTGGTTTAGGTGGGCTAGGCACTGAAGCTTTCTTT. Residues: CASGLGGLGTEAFF.

The CDR3 DNA is TGTGCCAGCAGTCCTACAGGGGTTTCACCCCTCCACTTT. This encodes CASSPTGVSPLHF. This chain connects TRBV27 to TRBJ1-6; 7 bases align to TRBD1. This CDR3 has 13 amino acids. Germline V lookup: CDR1 MNHEY, CDR2 SMNVEV (reference sequence). With V trimmed by 5 bases and J by 9 bases, 4 bases remained unmatched.

This clone came up once. This sequence joins TRBV6-4 and TRBJ1-2; D ambiguous. The V and J ends lost 2 bases and 7 bases respectively, with 14 bases between them. The germline V gene encodes CDR1 MRHNA and CDR2 SNTAGT. The CDR3 runs 14 residues. This CDR3 is CASSDGLDRGGYTF. DNA of the CDR3: TGTGCCAGCAGTGACGGATTGGATCGGGGTGGCTACACCTTC.

This clone turned up a few times. This chain joins TRBV14 and TRBJ1-1; D gene unclear. The CDR3 covers 12 residues. V gave up 4 bases and J gave up 3 bases, with 6 bases separating them. Germline CDR1 SGHDN, CDR2 FVKESK. CDR3 in amino acids: CASSLAHTEAFF. The CDR3 nucleotides read TGTGCCAGCAGCCTCGCCCACACTGAAGCTTTCTTT.

The chain joins TRBV10-3 to TRBJ2-1, with 7 positions matching TRBD1. After removal of 10 bases from V and 6 bases from J, the junction contained 9 bases not matched to a gene. The germline gives CDR1 ENHRY, CDR2 SYGVKD. This CDR3 contains 13 residues. The CDR3 bases are TGTGCCACCCTCAAACAGGGGCCCAATGAGCAGTTCTTC. This translates into CATLKQGPNEQFF.

In regard to this clone: Relative to the germline gene, one junction end is altered; a read error may explain this. J is TRBJ2-3 and V is TRBV13; tentative D call: TRBD2 (6 bases). This CDR3 region has 14 residues. Germline lookup yields CDR1 PRHDT and CDR2 FYEKMQ (reference sequence). The CDR3 DNA is TGTGCCAGCAGCTCAGGACTACGCACGGATACGCAGTATTTT. Its protein product is CASSSGLRTDTQYF.

The J gene is TRBJ1-1, the V gene TRBV19; tentative D call: TRBD1 (5 bases). Germline CDR1 LNHDA, CDR2 SQIVND (reference sequence). The CDR3 covers 12 residues. The V end lost 6 bases, the J end lost 4 bases, and 9 bases lay between the germline ends. The CDR3 DNA sequence: TGTGCCAGTAGGTCAAGGGGCACTGAAGCTTTCTTT. As protein: CASRSRGTEAFF.

The chain has TRBV27 and TRBJ1-2; 8 bases align to TRBD1. Germline CDR1 and CDR2: MNHEY and SMNVEV (reference sequence). This CDR3 comprises 13 residues. The V and J ends lost 3 bases and 6 bases, in that order; junction bases with no gene match: 3. In nucleotides, the CDR3 is TGTGCCAGCAGTTTCAGGGGGCTAGATGGCTACACCTTC. Translating gives CASSFRGLDGYTF.